Below are 22 T cell receptor beta chains sequenced from a single sample in a study of blood T cell repertoires in COVID-19. Here immunoSEQ multiplex PCR was the method, and the copy in TCRdb shows in-frame clones only, minus some. Among 200,000 to 250,000 clones listed, roughly 80% were seen once. The sequencing sample was made of PBMCs or T cells enriched from blood (not recorded which). Receptors were obtained from a man in his sixties who had recovered from COVID-19.

The chain uses TRBV7-9 and TRBJ2-1, with 7 bases identical to TRBD1. Germline CDR1 SEHNR, CDR2 FQNEAQ (reference sequence). The CDR3 has 15 residues. V was pared by 1 base and J by 8 bases, with 8 bases of the junction left unmatched. CDR3 in DNA: TGTGCCAGCAGCTTAGTGGGTGACAGGGTCGATGAGCAGTTCTTC. This gives the protein CASSLVGDRVDEQFF.

The CDR3 reads CASSLNGGTDTQYF. The CDR3 coding sequence is TGTGCCAGCAGTTTAAACGGGGGGACAGATACGCAGTATTTT. This chain connects TRBV27 to TRBJ2-3, with 7 bases identical to TRBD2. Germline values: CDR1 MNHEY, CDR2 SMNVEV (reference sequence). Trimming at V came to 2 bases and at J to 3 bases, leaving 2 bases not matched to a gene. The CDR3 has 14 amino acids.

This chain joins TRBV19 and TRBJ1-2, with 7 positions matching TRBD1. Germline CDR1 LNHDA, CDR2 SQIVND (reference sequence). V was clipped by 6 bases and J by 5 bases; unmatched bases: 6. The CDR3 sequence is 13 residues long. The DNA for the CDR3 is TGTGCCAGTAGCTTAACAGGGGATTATGGCTACACCTTC. This encodes CASSLTGDYGYTF. Full variable domain (rest looked up from reference TRBV19 and TRBJ1-2): DGGITQSPKYLFRKEGQNVTLSCEQNLNHDAMYWYRQDPGQGLRLIYYSQIVNDFQKGDIAEGYSVSREKKESFPLTVTSAQKNPTAFYLCASSLTGDYGYTFGSGTRLTVV.

V and J are TRBV4-2 and TRBJ2-7, with 7 bases aligning to TRBD1. This CDR3 has 14 amino acids. Trimming removed 5 bases from V and 0 bases from J; junction bases left unmatched: 4. The germline CDR1 and CDR2 sequences are LGHNA and YNFKEQ. CDR3 nucleotide sequence: TGTGCCAGCAGCTTGGACAGGAGCTCCTACGAGCAGTACTTC. Translation gives CASSLDRSSYEQYF.

V is TRBV19 and J is TRBJ1-2; D ambiguous. V was shortened by 2 bases and J by 3 bases, with 13 bases between the two germline ends. Per the germline V gene, CDR1 is LNHDA and CDR2 is SQIVND (reference sequence). The CDR3 runs 15 residues. Here the CDR3 DNA reads TGTGCCAGTAGTATAACTAGACGGGGAGACTATGGCTACACCTTC. Protein product: CASSITRRGDYGYTF.

V usage is TRBV27 and J usage is TRBJ1-2; D is possibly TRBD1 (6 bases). The length of the CDR3 is 15 residues. V lost 4 bases and J 3 bases, leaving 15 bases between the germline ends. Germline V gives CDR1 MNHEY, CDR2 SMNVEV (reference sequence). CDR3 protein: CASSSLGQGYYGYTF. The CDR3 DNA is TGTGCCAGCAGTTCTCTAGGCCAGGGGTACTATGGCTACACCTTC.

This clone came up once. The genes are TRBV9 and TRBJ1-1; D gene uncertain. The CDR3 runs to 13 residues. Per the germline V gene, CDR1 is SGDLS and CDR2 is YYNGEE. Trimming removed 0 bases from V and 2 bases from J, with 5 bases in between. The chain's CDR3 is CASSVGHNTEAFF. CDR3 bases: TGTGCCAGCAGCGTAGGACACAACACTGAAGCTTTCTTT.

The chain joins TRBV7-9 to TRBJ2-5; D possibly corresponds to TRBD2 (6 bases). Per germline, CDR1 SEHNR and CDR2 FQNEAQ (reference sequence). The CDR3 sequence is 14 residues long. Trimming shortened V by 0 bases and J by 5 bases, and 10 bases separated the two germline ends. CDR3 DNA sequence: TGTGCCAGCAGCTTAGCGGGACTCGGGGAGACCCAGTACTTC. Translated, it gives CASSLAGLGETQYF.

V gene TRBV19 combines with J gene TRBJ1-5; 8 nucleotides line up with TRBD1. The CDR3 extends over 15 amino acids. V lost 6 bases and J lost 1; bases outside the gene matches: 5. The germline V gene encodes CDR1 LNHDA and CDR2 SQIVND (reference sequence). The CDR3 loop reads CASSRQGASNQPQHF. The CDR3 bases are TGTGCCAGTAGCCGGCAGGGGGCAAGCAATCAGCCCCAGCATTTT.

The V call is TRBV7-9, the J call TRBJ1-3, with no clear D. The CDR3 contains 15 residues. The V and J ends lost 1 base and 3 bases respectively, with 10 bases between them. Germline assignment: CDR1 SEHNR and CDR2 FQNEAQ (reference sequence). CDR3 residues: CASSLVAGIGNTIYF. The CDR3 DNA follows: TGTGCCAGCAGCTTAGTGGCGGGGATTGGAAACACCATATATTTT.

CDR3 residues: CASSSGQNYGYTF. CDR3 nucleotide sequence: TGTGCCAGCAGCTCAGGACAGAACTATGGCTACACCTTC. V gene TRBV11-2 combines with J gene TRBJ1-2; the D gene is possibly TRBD1 (6 bases). The V and J ends lost 4 bases and 2 bases respectively, with 8 bases between them. CDR3 length: 13 residues. Germline values: CDR1 SGHAT, CDR2 FQNNGV.

This clone showed up just a few times. V usage is TRBV30 and J usage is TRBJ1-6; D perhaps matches TRBD1 (6 bases). There are 13 residues in the CDR3. Germline CDR1 and CDR2: GTSNPN and SVGIG (reference sequence). Trimming cost V 1 base and J 9 bases, with 10 bases left between them. This CDR3 is CAWSGQDSSPLHF. The CDR3 DNA reads as TGTGCCTGGAGTGGACAGGATAGTTCACCCCTCCACTTT.

This clone was detected once. The genes are TRBV18 and TRBJ1-1; 8 bases are a match to TRBD1. Germline V gene sequence: CDR1 KGHSH, CDR2 LQKENI. Trimming took 5 bases from V and 1 from J; bases not matched to a gene: 12. This CDR3 spans 17 amino acids. The CDR3 sequence: CASSDFNTGGRNTEAFF. The CDR3 DNA follows: TGTGCCAGCTCAGACTTTAATACAGGGGGACGGAACACTGAAGCTTTCTTT.

This clone has more than one count but fewer than ten. This chain connects TRBV5-4 to TRBJ1-4, with 10 bases fitting TRBD1. V lost 4 bases and J lost 7; bases outside the gene matches: 4. The CDR3 runs 14 residues. The V gene's germline CDR1 is SGHNT and CDR2 YYREEE (reference sequence). For the CDR3, the DNA is TGTGCCAGCAGCGCGGACAGGGGGAGTGAAAAACTGTTTTTT. This encodes CASSADRGSEKLFF.

This clone was found once. This CDR3 reads CASSARQIYGYTF. Written as DNA, the CDR3 is TGTGCCAGCAGTGCCCGTCAGATCTATGGCTACACCTTC. The rearrangement uses TRBV12-3 or TRBV12-4 and TRBJ1-2, with D unclear. Trimming took off 5 bases at V and 4 bases at J, with 11 bases between the two ends. There are 13 residues in the CDR3.

Here the CDR3 reads CASRLDRGNEKLFF. The DNA for the CDR3 is TGTGCCAGCAGGCTAGACAGGGGTAATGAAAAACTGTTTTTT. The J gene is TRBJ1-4, the V gene TRBV2; 8 bases are shared with TRBD1. The trim removed 6 bases at V and 4 bases at J, leaving 4 bases unmatched. The germline CDR1 and CDR2 sequences are SNHLY and FYNNEI. CDR3 size: 14 residues.

The chain uses TRBV25-1 and TRBJ2-7; no clear D. V lost 7 bases and J lost 2, with 9 bases in between. The CDR3 consists of 12 residues. From germline, CDR1 is MGHDK and CDR2 SYGVNS. The CDR3 region has the DNA TGTGCCAGCACCCATGACACCTACGAGCAGTACTTC. It translates to CASTHDTYEQYF.

The CDR3 reads CSASRLAGLYEQYF. In nucleotides, the CDR3 is TGCAGTGCTAGTAGACTAGCGGGACTCTACGAGCAGTACTTC. The J gene is TRBJ2-7, the V gene TRBV20-1, with 11 bases that match TRBD2. CDR1 and CDR2 from the germline V gene are DFQATT and SNEGSKA (reference sequence). V shed 3 bases, J shed 3 bases, and the junction held 4 bases outside the gene matches. The CDR3 has 14 residues.

The chain links TRBV27 to TRBJ1-1; 7 nucleotides match TRBD1. Germline V gene data show CDR1 as MNHEY and CDR2 as SMNVEV (reference sequence). This CDR3 has 12 residues. The J segment lost 5 bases and the V segment lost 4 bases, leaving 1 base of the junction unmatched. CDR3 protein: CASSSGGTEAFF. The CDR3 bases are TGTGCCAGCAGTTCAGGGGGTACTGAAGCTTTCTTT.

J is TRBJ1-4 and V is TRBV29-1; D might be TRBD1 (5 bases). Trimming removed 3 bases from V and 5 bases from J, with 10 bases in between. Germline lookup yields CDR1 SQVTM and CDR2 ANQGSEA. This CDR3 region has 13 residues. CDR3 nucleotides: TGCAGCGTTGAGGGGGAGGGGAATGAAAAACTGTTTTTT. Translating gives CSVEGEGNEKLFF. The full variable domain, its missing parts supplied by reference TRBV29-1 and TRBJ1-4, is SAVISQKPSRDICQRGTSLTIQCQVDSQVTMMFWYRQQPGQSLTLIATANQGSEATYESGFVIDKFPISRPNLTFSTLTVSNMSPEDSSIYLCSVEGEGNEKLFFGSGTQLSVL.

V usage is TRBV6-5 and J usage is TRBJ1-4; TRBD1 is a possible D gene (5 bases). V lost 5 bases, J lost 5 bases, and 15 bases lay in between. The germline gives CDR1 MNHEY, CDR2 SVGAGI. There are 15 residues in the CDR3. This CDR3 is CASSQTDGYNEKLFF. The CDR3 DNA reads as TGTGCCAGCAGTCAGACAGATGGTTACAATGAAAAACTGTTTTTT.

The chain recombines TRBV3-1 (or the pseudogene TRBV3-2) with TRBJ2-5; 9 bases are a match to TRBD1. The CDR3 totals 16 residues. The junction had 7 bases not matched to a gene; V was cut back by 4 bases and J by 1 base. CDR1 LGHDT and CDR2 YNNKEL come from the germline V gene (reference sequence). This chain's CDR3 is CASSPNTGGIQETQYF. In DNA form, the CDR3 reads TGTGCCAGCAGCCCTAATACAGGGGGCATCCAAGAGACCCAGTACTTC.